Following are 19 T cell receptor beta chains from one sample sequenced in a study of T cells in Graves' hyperthyroidism and ophthalmopathy. RNA transcripts were the template for amplifying TCR beta CDR3 regions. Primed by the HTBI set, a first-round RT-PCR was run on the TCR CDR3. Using its own MiXCR run on the multiplex PCR reads, TCRdb lists one record per CDR3 protein. The sample has approximately 610,000 distinct CDR3 sequences, roughly 14% seen once. The sequencing input was blood. The receptors here all came from a woman aged 40 to 55 with Graves' ophthalmopathy.

This clonotype was counted at least ten times. The chain uses TRBV12-3 or TRBV12-4 and TRBJ2-7, with 13 bases aligning to TRBD2. The CDR3 sequence is 14 residues long. With 5 bases clipped from V and 6 bases from J, the junction kept 4 bases outside the gene matches. The CDR3 DNA is TGTGCCAGCAGTGGACTAGCGGGAGTGGGCGAGCAGTACTTC. Translated, it gives CASSGLAGVGEQYF.

This clonotype was counted only a few times. The chain has TRBV6-1 and TRBJ1-2; D is undetermined. The V end lost 0 bases, the J end lost 13 bases, and 6 bases lay between the germline ends. Germline V lookup: CDR1 MNHNS, CDR2 SASEGT. The CDR3 is 10 residues long. Here the CDR3 reads CASSEARTTF. CDR3 sequence (DNA): TGTGCCAGCAGTGAAGCGCGGACCACCTTC.

This clonotype was observed at least ten times. The J gene is TRBJ1-5, the V gene TRBV28; no reliable D call. Germline loops: CDR1 MDHEN, CDR2 SYDVKM. V gave up 7 bases and J gave up 3 bases, with 13 bases separating them. The CDR3 contains 14 residues. The CDR3 loop is CASNEEIVNQPQHF. Written as DNA, the CDR3 is TGTGCCAGCAACGAGGAGATAGTCAATCAGCCCCAGCATTTT.

A remark on this clonotype: This may stem from a read error, because a much larger clone lies one nucleotide away. The gene calls are TRBV10-3 and TRBJ1-2; D perhaps matches TRBD1 (6 bases). This CDR3 spans 14 amino acids. Germline assignment: CDR1 ENHRY and CDR2 SYGVKD. CDR3 sequence reads: CAIGDPRGGSGYTF. The CDR3 DNA reads as TGTGCCATCGGTGATCCGAGGGGGGGCAGTGGCTACACCTTC.

This clonotype was recorded at least ten times. The V call is TRBV28, the J call TRBJ2-2; 13 nucleotides agree with TRBD2. Germline loops: CDR1 MDHEN, CDR2 SYDVKM. V lost 4 bases to trimming and J lost 0 bases; unmatched junction nucleotides: 5. CDR3 length equals 18 residues. The CDR3 DNA sequence: TGTGCCAGCAGTTGGGGACTAGCGGGATCATCGAACACCGGGGAGCTGTTTTTT. This sequence encodes CASSWGLAGSSNTGELFF.

This clonotype came up many times. The V and J genes are TRBV30 and TRBJ2-2; D gene uncertain. Per the germline V gene, CDR1 is GTSNPN and CDR2 is SVGIG (reference sequence). Trimming pared 4 bases from V and 0 bases from J, leaving 6 bases between. CDR3 size: 13 residues. The CDR3 DNA is TGTGCCTGGAATCCCTCGAACACCGGGGAGCTGTTTTTT. Its protein is CAWNPSNTGELFF.

The chain uses TRBV12-3 or TRBV12-4 and TRBJ2-2; 12 bases line up with TRBD2. V shed 7 bases, J shed 5 bases, and the junction held 8 bases outside the gene matches. CDR3 length equals 16 residues. CDR3 bases: TGTGCCAGCACCAGAGCTAGCGGGAGGGGGACCGGGGAGCTGTTTTTT. Translation gives CASTRASGRGTGELFF.

This clonotype showed up many times. The chain couples TRBV6-1 to TRBJ1-2; D is unresolved. Germline assignment: CDR1 MNHNS and CDR2 SASEGT. The CDR3 covers 14 residues. V dropped 0 bases and J dropped 0 bases, with 5 bases sitting between them. CDR3 sequence: CASSEASANYGYTF. CDR3 DNA: TGTGCCAGCAGTGAAGCGTCGGCTAACTATGGCTACACCTTC.

Note on this clonotype: Lacking the conserved final phenylalanine or tryptophan, this CDR3 likely reflects a read error. The rearrangement joins TRBV12-3 or TRBV12-4 to TRBJ1-2; D is uncertain. The CDR3 spans 13 residues. CDR3 sequence: CASSLVTLGGYTL. CDR3 coding DNA: TGTGCTAGCAGTTTAGTCACGCTCGGCGGCTACACCCTC.

The rearrangement uses TRBV6-1 and TRBJ2-7; 9 nucleotides align to TRBD2. The CDR3 totals 15 residues. The V gene's germline CDR1 is MNHNS and CDR2 SASEGT. V gave up 4 bases and J gave up 4 bases; unmatched junction bases: 8. CDR3: CASSALAGIFYEQYF. DNA for the CDR3: TGTGCCAGCAGTGCGCTAGCGGGAATTTTTTACGAGCAGTACTTC.

This clonotype came up many times. The chain recombines TRBV19 with TRBJ2-5; D unresolved. CDR3 size: 13 residues. Germline V gives CDR1 LNHDA, CDR2 SQIVND (reference sequence). V lost 9 bases and J 5 bases, leaving 16 bases between the germline ends. CDR3 bases: TGTGCCAGCCAAAATTGGGGTACGGAGACCCAGTACTTC. Its protein is CASQNWGTETQYF.

This clonotype was seen more than once but under ten times. Because it lacks the conserved phenylalanine or tryptophan at the end, this CDR3 is likely a read error. The rearrangement joins TRBV7-2 to TRBJ1-5; D may be TRBD1 (5 bases). CDR1 is SGHTA and CDR2 is FQGNSA in the germline V gene. V was trimmed by 0 bases and J by 1 base, leaving 13 bases between them. CDR3 length: 17 residues. The CDR3 DNA reads as TGTGCCAGCAGCTTAGCGGTGGCAGGGAGAAGCAATCAGCCCCAGCATCTT. As protein: CASSLAVAGRSNQPQHL.

This clonotype was detected many times. Written as DNA, the CDR3 is TGCGCCAGACAGGGGGATGGCAATCAGCCCCAGCATTTT. Its translation is CARQGDGNQPQHF. The genes are TRBV5-1 and TRBJ1-5; 8 positions match TRBD1. The V gene end was trimmed by 8 bases and the J gene end by 2 bases; junction bases not matched to a gene: 3. CDR1 is SGHRS and CDR2 is YFSETQ in the germline V gene. This CDR3 comprises 13 residues.

This clonotype has ten or more counts. The V call is TRBV12-3 or TRBV12-4, the J call TRBJ2-6, with a tentative D call TRBD1 (6 bases). Trimming took off 2 bases at V and 0 bases at J, with 11 bases between the two ends. This CDR3 comprises 17 residues. CDR3 protein: CASSLLGANSGANVLTF. DNA for the CDR3: TGTGCCAGCAGTTTATTGGGGGCAAACTCTGGGGCCAACGTCCTGACTTTC.

The J gene is TRBJ2-7, the V gene TRBV20-1; TRBD1 matches 10 bases. Germline V lookup: CDR1 DFQATT, CDR2 SNEGSKA (reference sequence). The CDR3 runs to 13 residues. V dropped 6 bases and J dropped 5; count of bases not matched to a gene: 7. CDR3 nucleotides: TGCAGTGCAAGGACAGGGGGGCACCACGAGCAGTACTTC. Encoded protein: CSARTGGHHEQYF.

This clonotype was recorded at least ten times. CDR3 residues: CASRPEHNYGYTF. The CDR3 region has the DNA TGTGCCAGCAGACCAGAACATAACTATGGCTACACCTTC. The rearrangement links TRBV6-1 to TRBJ1-2; D remains unclear. V was cut by 6 bases and J by 1 base, with 9 bases left in between. The CDR3 has 13 residues. Germline V gives CDR1 MNHNS, CDR2 SASEGT.

Many counts were recorded for this clonotype. The CDR3 nucleotides read TGTGCCAGCAGAGATTCAGCAGGGGTCACTGAAGCTTTCTTT. Translated, it gives CASRDSAGVTEAFF. The rearrangement links TRBV6-1 to TRBJ1-1; possibly TRBD1 for D (6 bases). This CDR3 contains 14 residues. Trimming left V 6 bases short and J 4 bases short, with 15 bases between. CDR1 is MNHNS and CDR2 is SASEGT in the germline V gene.

This clonotype has only a few counts. The chain is built from TRBV27 and TRBJ1-5; D unclear. V lost 3 bases and J 6 bases, leaving 9 bases between the germline ends. Germline assignment: CDR1 MNHEY and CDR2 SMNVEV (reference sequence). The CDR3 covers 13 residues. Here the CDR3 DNA reads TGTGCCAGCAGTTTGGCGGTTAGTCAGCCCCAGCATTTT. It specifies CASSLAVSQPQHF.

This clonotype was seen a handful of times. The chain combines TRBV18 with TRBJ2-7; TRBD1 aligns across 9 bases. Germline V gene data show CDR1 as KGHSH and CDR2 as LQKENI. After removal of 1 base from V and 6 bases from J, the junction contained 4 bases not matched to a gene. The CDR3 is made up of 14 amino acids. The CDR3 nucleotides read TGTGCCAGCTCACCACAGGACAGGGGCGGCGAGCAGTACTTC. Translated, it gives CASSPQDRGGEQYF. Full variable domain (outside the CDR3, taken from reference TRBV18 and TRBJ2-7): NAGVMQNPRHLVRRRGQEARLRCSPMKGHSHVYWYRQLPEEGLKFMVYLQKENIIDESGMPKERFSAEFPKEGPSILRIQQVVRGDSAAYFCASSPQDRGGEQYFGPGTRLTVT.